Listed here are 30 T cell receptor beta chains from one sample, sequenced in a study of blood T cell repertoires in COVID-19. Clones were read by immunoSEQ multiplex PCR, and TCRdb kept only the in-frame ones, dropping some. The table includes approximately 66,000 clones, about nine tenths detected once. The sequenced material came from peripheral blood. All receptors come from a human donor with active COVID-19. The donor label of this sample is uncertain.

This chain's CDR3 is CARAKGASQPQHF. The CDR3 nucleotides are TGTGCCAGGGCCAAGGGGGCTAGTCAGCCCCAGCATTTT. The V call is TRBV11-3, the J call TRBJ1-5; 7 bases map to TRBD1. The CDR3 sequence is 13 residues long. The junction had 8 bases not matched to a gene; V was cut back by 9 bases and J by 6 bases. The V gene's germline CDR1 is SGHNT and CDR2 YENEEA.

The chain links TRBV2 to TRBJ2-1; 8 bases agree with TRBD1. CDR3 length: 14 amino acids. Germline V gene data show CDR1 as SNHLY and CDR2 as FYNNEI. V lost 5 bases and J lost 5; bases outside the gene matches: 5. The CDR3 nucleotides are TGTGCCAGCAGTACAGGGGGACAACACAATGAGCAGTTCTTC. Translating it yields CASSTGGQHNEQFF.

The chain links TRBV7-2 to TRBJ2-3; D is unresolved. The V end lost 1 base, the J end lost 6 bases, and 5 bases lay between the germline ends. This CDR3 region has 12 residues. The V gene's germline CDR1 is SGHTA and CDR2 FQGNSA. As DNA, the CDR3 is TGTGCCAGCAGCTTAGTATCTGATACGCAGTATTTT. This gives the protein CASSLVSDTQYF.

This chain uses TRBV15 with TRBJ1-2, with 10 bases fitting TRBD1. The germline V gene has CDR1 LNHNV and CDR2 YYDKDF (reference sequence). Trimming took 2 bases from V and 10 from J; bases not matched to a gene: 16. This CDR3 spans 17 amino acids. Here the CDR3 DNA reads TGTGCCACCAGCAGACAATACCTTGGGACAGGGGAGGGCGACTACACCTTC. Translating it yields CATSRQYLGTGEGDYTF.

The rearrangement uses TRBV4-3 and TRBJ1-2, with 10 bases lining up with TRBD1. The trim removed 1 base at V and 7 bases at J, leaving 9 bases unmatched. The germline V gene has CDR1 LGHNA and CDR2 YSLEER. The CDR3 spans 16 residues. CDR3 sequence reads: CASSQGRGTGVPGYTF. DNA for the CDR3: TGCGCCAGCAGCCAAGGGAGGGGGACAGGGGTTCCTGGCTACACCTTC.

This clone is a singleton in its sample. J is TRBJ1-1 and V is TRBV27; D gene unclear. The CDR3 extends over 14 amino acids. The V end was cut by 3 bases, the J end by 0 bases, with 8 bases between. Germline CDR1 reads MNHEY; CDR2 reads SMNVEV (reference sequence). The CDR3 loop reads CASSLNSLNTEAFF. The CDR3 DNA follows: TGTGCCAGCAGTTTGAACAGCTTGAACACTGAAGCTTTCTTT.

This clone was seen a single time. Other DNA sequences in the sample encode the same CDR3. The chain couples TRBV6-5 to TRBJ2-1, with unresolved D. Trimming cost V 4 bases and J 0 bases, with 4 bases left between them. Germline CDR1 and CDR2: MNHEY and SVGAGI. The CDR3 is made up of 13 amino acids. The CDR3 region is CASSSSSYNEQFF. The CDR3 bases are TGTGCCAGCAGTTCGTCCTCCTACAATGAGCAGTTCTTC.

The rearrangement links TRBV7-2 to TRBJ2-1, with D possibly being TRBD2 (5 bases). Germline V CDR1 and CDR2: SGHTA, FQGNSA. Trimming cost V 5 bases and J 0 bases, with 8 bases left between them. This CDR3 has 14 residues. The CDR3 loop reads CASSQGSSYNEQFF. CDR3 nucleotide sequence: TGTGCCAGCAGCCAAGGGAGCTCCTACAATGAGCAGTTCTTC.

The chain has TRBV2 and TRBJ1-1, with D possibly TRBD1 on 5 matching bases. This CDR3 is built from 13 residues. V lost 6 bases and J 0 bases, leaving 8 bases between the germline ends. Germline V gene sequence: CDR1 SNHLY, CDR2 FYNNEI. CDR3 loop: CASRSTVNTEAFF. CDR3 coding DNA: TGTGCCAGCAGGTCGACAGTGAACACTGAAGCTTTCTTT.

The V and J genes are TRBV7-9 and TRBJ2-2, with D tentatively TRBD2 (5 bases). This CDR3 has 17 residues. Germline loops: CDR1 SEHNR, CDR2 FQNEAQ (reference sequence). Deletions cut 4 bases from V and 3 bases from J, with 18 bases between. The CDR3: CASSSTPRGQYTGELFF. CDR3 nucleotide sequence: TGTGCCAGCAGCTCCACCCCCCGAGGGCAGTACACCGGGGAGCTGTTTTTT.

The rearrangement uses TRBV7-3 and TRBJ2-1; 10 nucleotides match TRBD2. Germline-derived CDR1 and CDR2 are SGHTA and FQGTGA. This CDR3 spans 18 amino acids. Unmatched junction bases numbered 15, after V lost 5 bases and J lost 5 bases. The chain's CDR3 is CASSPRGSSGGYNNEQFF. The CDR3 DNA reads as TGTGCCAGCAGCCCTCGGGGAAGTAGCGGGGGGTATAACAATGAGCAGTTCTTC.

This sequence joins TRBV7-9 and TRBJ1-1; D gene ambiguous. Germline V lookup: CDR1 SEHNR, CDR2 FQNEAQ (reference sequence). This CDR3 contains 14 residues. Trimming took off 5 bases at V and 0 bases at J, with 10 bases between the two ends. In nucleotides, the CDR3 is TGTGCCAGCAGCCCTCCTCCGTTGAACACTGAAGCTTTCTTT. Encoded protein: CASSPPPLNTEAFF.

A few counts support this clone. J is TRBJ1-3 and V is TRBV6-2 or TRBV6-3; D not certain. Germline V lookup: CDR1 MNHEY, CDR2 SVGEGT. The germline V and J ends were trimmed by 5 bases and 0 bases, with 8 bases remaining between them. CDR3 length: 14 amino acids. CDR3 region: CASSDISSGNTIYF. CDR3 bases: TGTGCCAGCAGTGACATCTCCTCTGGAAACACCATATATTTT.

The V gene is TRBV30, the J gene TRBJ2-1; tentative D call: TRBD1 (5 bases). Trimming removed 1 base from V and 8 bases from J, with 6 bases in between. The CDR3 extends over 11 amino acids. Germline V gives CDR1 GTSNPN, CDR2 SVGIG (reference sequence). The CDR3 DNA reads TGTGCCTGGAGTGAGGGGCATGAGCAGTTCTTC. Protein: CAWSEGHEQFF.

CDR3: CASSQEPGTDTYSNQPQHF. CDR3 in DNA: TGCGCCAGCAGCCAAGAACCCGGGACTGACACGTATAGCAATCAGCCCCAGCATTTT. This chain joins TRBV4-3 and TRBJ1-5; perhaps TRBD1 as D (5 bases). The CDR3 consists of 19 residues. Germline loops: CDR1 LGHNA, CDR2 YSLEER. The V and J ends lost 0 bases and 0 bases respectively, with 18 bases between them.

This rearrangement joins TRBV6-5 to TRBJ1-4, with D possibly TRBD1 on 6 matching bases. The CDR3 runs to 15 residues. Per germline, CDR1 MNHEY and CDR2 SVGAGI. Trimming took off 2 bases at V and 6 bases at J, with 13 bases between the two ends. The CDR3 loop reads CASSYATGFDEKLFF. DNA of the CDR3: TGTGCCAGCAGTTACGCAACAGGGTTTGATGAAAAACTGTTTTTT.

The CDR3, as DNA: TGTGCCAGCAGCACCCGACAGGGGGCTGGGGCCAACGTCCTGACTTTC. Encoded protein: CASSTRQGAGANVLTF. This chain joins TRBV14 and TRBJ2-6, with TRBD1 identical over 9 bases. Trimming at V came to 5 bases and at J to 2 bases, leaving 4 bases not matched to a gene. Germline CDR1 SGHDN, CDR2 FVKESK. The CDR3 is made up of 16 amino acids. The full variable domain, rest sourced from reference TRBV14 and TRBJ2-6, is EAGVTQFPSHSVIEKGQTVTLRCDPISGHDNLYWYRRVMGKEIKFLLHFVKESKQDESGMPNNRFLAERTGGTYSTLKVQPAELEDSGVYFCASSTRQGAGANVLTFGAGSRLTVL.

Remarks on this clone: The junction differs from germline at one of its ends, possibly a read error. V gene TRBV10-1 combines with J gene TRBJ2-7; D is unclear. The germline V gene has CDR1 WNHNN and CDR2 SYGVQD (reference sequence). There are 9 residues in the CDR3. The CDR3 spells CASSESRLF. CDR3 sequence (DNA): TGCGCCAGCAGTGAGTCAAGACTCTTC.

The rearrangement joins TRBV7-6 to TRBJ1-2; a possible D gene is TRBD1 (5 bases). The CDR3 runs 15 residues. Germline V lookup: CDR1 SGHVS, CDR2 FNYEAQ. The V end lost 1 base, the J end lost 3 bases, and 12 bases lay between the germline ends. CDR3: CASSLGAGRDYGYTF. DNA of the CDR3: TGTGCCAGCAGCTTAGGGGCAGGGAGGGACTATGGCTACACCTTC.

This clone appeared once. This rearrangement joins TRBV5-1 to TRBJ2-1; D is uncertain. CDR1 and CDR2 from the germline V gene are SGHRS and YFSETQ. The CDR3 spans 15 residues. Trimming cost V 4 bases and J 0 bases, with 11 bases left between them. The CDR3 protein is CASSRESPSYNEQFF. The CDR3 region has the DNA TGCGCCAGCAGCCGAGAATCGCCCTCCTACAATGAGCAGTTCTTC.

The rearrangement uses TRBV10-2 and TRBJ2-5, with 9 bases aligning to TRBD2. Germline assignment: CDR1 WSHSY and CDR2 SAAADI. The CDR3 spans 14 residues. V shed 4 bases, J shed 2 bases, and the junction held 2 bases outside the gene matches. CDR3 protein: CASSGGLAQETQYF. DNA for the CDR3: TGCGCCAGCAGTGGAGGACTAGCGCAAGAGACCCAGTACTTC.

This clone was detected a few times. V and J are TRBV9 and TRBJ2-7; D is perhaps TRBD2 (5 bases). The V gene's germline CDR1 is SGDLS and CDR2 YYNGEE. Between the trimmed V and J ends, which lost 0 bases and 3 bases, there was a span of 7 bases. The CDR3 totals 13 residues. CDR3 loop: CASSVAGSYEQYF. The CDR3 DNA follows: TGTGCCAGCAGCGTAGCGGGGAGCTACGAGCAGTACTTC.

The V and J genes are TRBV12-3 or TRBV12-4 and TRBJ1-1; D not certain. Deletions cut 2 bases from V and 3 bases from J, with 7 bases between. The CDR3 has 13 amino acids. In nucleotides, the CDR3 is TGTGCCAGCAGTTTAAAGAGGGACACTGAAGCTTTCTTT. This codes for CASSLKRDTEAFF.

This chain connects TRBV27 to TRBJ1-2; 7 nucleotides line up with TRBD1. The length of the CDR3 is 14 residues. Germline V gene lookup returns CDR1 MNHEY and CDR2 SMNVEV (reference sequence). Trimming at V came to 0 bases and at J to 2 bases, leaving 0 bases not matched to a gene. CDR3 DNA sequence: TGTGCCAGCAGTTTATCACAGGGGAACTATGGCTACACCTTC. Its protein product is CASSLSQGNYGYTF.

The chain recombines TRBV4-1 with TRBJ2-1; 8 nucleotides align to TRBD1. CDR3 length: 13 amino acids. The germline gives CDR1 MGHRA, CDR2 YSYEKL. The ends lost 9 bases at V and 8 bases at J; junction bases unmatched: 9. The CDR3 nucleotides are TGCGCCAGTCGCTTTCAGGGGGCTGATGAGCAGTTCTTC. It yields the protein CASRFQGADEQFF.

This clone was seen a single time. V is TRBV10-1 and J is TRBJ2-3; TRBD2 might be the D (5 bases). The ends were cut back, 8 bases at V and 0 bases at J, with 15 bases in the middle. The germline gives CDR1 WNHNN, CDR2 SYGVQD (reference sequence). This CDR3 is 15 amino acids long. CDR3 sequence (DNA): TGCGCCAGCCCCCCCGAGAGGACTAGCACAGATACGCAGTATTTT. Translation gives CASPPERTSTDTQYF.

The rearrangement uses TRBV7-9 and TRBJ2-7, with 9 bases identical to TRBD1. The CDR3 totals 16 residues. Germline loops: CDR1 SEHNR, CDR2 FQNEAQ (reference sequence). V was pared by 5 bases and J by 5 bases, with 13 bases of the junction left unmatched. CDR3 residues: CASSHSPDRGRHEQYF. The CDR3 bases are TGTGCCAGCAGCCATTCCCCGGACAGGGGTCGCCACGAGCAGTACTTC.

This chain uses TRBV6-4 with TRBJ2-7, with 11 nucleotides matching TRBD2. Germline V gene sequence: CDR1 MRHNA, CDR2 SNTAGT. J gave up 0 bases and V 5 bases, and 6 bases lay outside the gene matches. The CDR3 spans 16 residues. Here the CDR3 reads CASSPIAGGNSYEQYF. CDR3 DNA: TGTGCCAGCAGTCCCATAGCGGGGGGGAACTCCTACGAGCAGTACTTC.

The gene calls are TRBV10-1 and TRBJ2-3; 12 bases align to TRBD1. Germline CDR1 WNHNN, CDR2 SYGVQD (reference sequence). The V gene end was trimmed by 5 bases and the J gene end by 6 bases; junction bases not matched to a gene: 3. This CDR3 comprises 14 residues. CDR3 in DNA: TGCGCCAGCAGTCCGGGACAGGGGGCGGATACGCAGTATTTT. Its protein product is CASSPGQGADTQYF.

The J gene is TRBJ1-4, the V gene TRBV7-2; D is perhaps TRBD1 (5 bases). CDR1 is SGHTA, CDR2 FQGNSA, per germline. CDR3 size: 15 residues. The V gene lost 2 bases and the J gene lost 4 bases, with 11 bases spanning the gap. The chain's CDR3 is CASSLRRGRNEKLFF. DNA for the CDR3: TGTGCCAGCAGCTTACGGAGGGGACGTAATGAAAAACTGTTTTTT.